The 19 T cell receptor beta chains presented below share a single source sample, sequenced in a study of shared clonotypes between healthy human individuals. TCRdb's table, derived via immunoSEQ multiplex PCR, lists solely in-frame clones and lacks some. The table records approximately 110,000 clones, 67% of them present only once. Sequenced input: memory CD8+ T cells sorted from blood. Subset in this sample: CD45RO+ cells pooled with CCR7-negative TemRA cells. The receptors originated from a woman younger than 45 in good health.

The chain is built from TRBV20-1 and TRBJ2-1, with D hard to call. In germline, CDR1 is DFQATT, CDR2 SNEGSKA (reference sequence). This CDR3 contains 8 residues. The V end was cut by 8 bases, the J end by 6 bases, with 2 bases between. The CDR3 DNA is TGCAGTTTCAATGAGCAGTTCTTC. Translation gives CSFNEQFF.

CDR3 sequence reads: CASRDRVSYEQYF. DNA of the CDR3: TGTGCCAGCCGGGACAGAGTCTCCTACGAGCAGTACTTC. The J gene is TRBJ2-7, the V gene TRBV19; the match to TRBD1 covers 7 bases. The CDR3 runs to 13 residues. The J segment lost 0 bases and the V segment lost 9 bases, leaving 5 bases of the junction unmatched. CDR1 is LNHDA and CDR2 is SQIVND in the germline V gene (reference sequence).

The chain has TRBV15 and TRBJ1-1; D is undetermined. Trimming pared 0 bases from V and 2 bases from J, leaving 16 bases between. Germline assignment: CDR1 LNHNV and CDR2 YYDKDF (reference sequence). The length of the CDR3 is 17 residues. The CDR3 DNA sequence: TGTGCCACCAGCAGAGATGTAGGGAGGACGGCAAACACTGAAGCTTTCTTT. Protein: CATSRDVGRTANTEAFF. Filled out from reference TRBV15 and TRBJ1-1, the complete variable domain reads DAMVIQNPRYQVTQFGKPVTLSCSQTLNHNVMYWYQQKSSQAPKLLFHYYDKDFNNEADTPDNFQSRRPNTSFCFLDIRSPGLGDTAMYLCATSRDVGRTANTEAFFGQGTRLTVV.

This chain links TRBV28 with TRBJ2-2; D is perhaps TRBD2 (5 bases). Germline V gene data show CDR1 as MDHEN and CDR2 as SYDVKM. This CDR3 is 13 amino acids long. Trimming left V 6 bases short and J 3 bases short, with 8 bases between. CDR3 residues: CASRSSYTGELFF. CDR3 sequence (DNA): TGTGCCAGCAGATCTAGCTACACCGGGGAGCTGTTTTTT.

The chain employs TRBV27 and TRBJ1-4; 7 bases fit TRBD1. This CDR3 is 15 amino acids long. J gave up 3 bases and V 4 bases, and 5 bases lay outside the gene matches. Germline CDR1 is MNHEY and CDR2 is SMNVEV (reference sequence). The CDR3 loop reads CASSYYRGSNEKLFF. CDR3 DNA sequence: TGTGCCAGCAGTTATTACAGGGGTTCTAATGAAAAACTGTTTTTT.

The J gene is TRBJ2-1, the V gene TRBV5-4; 7 bases map to TRBD2. The CDR3 contains 14 residues. J was trimmed by 8 bases and V by 4 bases; bases with no gene match: 9. The V gene's germline CDR1 is SGHNT and CDR2 YYREEE (reference sequence). CDR3 sequence reads: CASSPWLREYEQFF. CDR3 in DNA: TGTGCCAGCAGCCCCTGGCTGCGGGAGTATGAGCAGTTCTTC.

The chain has TRBV27 and TRBJ2-1; 7 bases fit TRBD1. CDR1 is MNHEY, CDR2 SMNVEV, per germline (reference sequence). CDR3 length: 16 residues. Losses at the gene ends were 6 bases for V and 1 base for J; bases not matched to a gene: 9. The CDR3 loop is CASSTGVVSSYNEQFF. The CDR3, as DNA: TGTGCCAGCAGCACAGGGGTCGTGAGTTCCTACAATGAGCAGTTCTTC.

This sequence joins TRBV19 and TRBJ1-4; 7 bases match TRBD1. Trimming at V came to 7 bases and at J to 5 bases, leaving 7 bases not matched to a gene. This CDR3 has 14 residues. The germline V gene has CDR1 LNHDA and CDR2 SQIVND (reference sequence). The chain's CDR3 is CASTGTAWNEKLFF. Written as DNA, the CDR3 is TGTGCCAGTACAGGGACAGCGTGGAATGAAAAACTGTTTTTT.

Details on this clone: Its ends do not fully match the called genes, so a read error is possible. The chain recombines TRBV6-1 with TRBJ2-5, with D possibly TRBD2 on 6 matching bases. The DNA matches TRBJ2-7 better at its end, which makes the J call doubtful. CDR1 and CDR2 from the germline V gene are MNHNS and SASEGT. The CDR3 is 15 amino acids. The CDR3 DNA is TGTGCCAGCAGCGAAGGGGCTGACGGGAGCCACGAGCAGTACTTC. Amino acid sequence: CASSEGADGSHEQYF.

The gene calls are TRBV6-6 and TRBJ2-7; 9 nucleotides match TRBD2. The CDR3 loop spans 16 amino acids. Trimming took 5 bases from V and 4 from J; bases not matched to a gene: 12. Germline V gene sequence: CDR1 MNHNY, CDR2 SVGAGI (reference sequence). This CDR3 reads CASSPPGLAGPYEQYF. In DNA form, the CDR3 reads TGTGCCAGCAGTCCCCCCGGTCTAGCGGGACCGTACGAGCAGTACTTC.

In its sample, this clone was seen many times. The V call is TRBV29-1, the J call TRBJ2-7; TRBD2 agrees at 11 bases. The CDR3 consists of 14 residues. J was trimmed by 6 bases and V by 7 bases; bases with no gene match: 11. From germline, CDR1 is SQVTM and CDR2 ANQGSEA. Here the CDR3 reads CSAKASGRSVEQYF. The CDR3 region has the DNA TGCAGCGCCAAGGCTAGCGGGAGGTCCGTCGAGCAGTACTTC.

V is TRBV5-6 and J is TRBJ2-7, with 12 bases lining up with TRBD1. V shed 4 bases and J 3 bases; nucleotides not matched to a gene: 5. The CDR3 has 15 residues. Germline loops: CDR1 SGHDT, CDR2 YYEEEE. The CDR3 nucleotides read TGTGCCAGCAGCCCGGGACAGGGGGCAGGCTACGAGCAGTACTTC. Its translation is CASSPGQGAGYEQYF.

This chain joins TRBV5-5 and TRBJ2-1; TRBD1 agrees at 7 bases. This CDR3 is 17 amino acids long. J was trimmed by 3 bases and V by 0 bases; bases with no gene match: 9. CDR1 is SGHKS, CDR2 YYEKEE, per germline (reference sequence). The CDR3 sequence is CASSLEGGLRIYNEQFF. DNA for the CDR3: TGTGCCAGCAGCTTGGAAGGGGGCTTACGGATCTACAATGAGCAGTTCTTC.

The rearrangement joins TRBV4-1 to TRBJ1-6; D gene uncertain. The CDR3 sequence is 16 residues long. With 3 bases removed from V and 8 bases from J, the gap between germline ends came to 17 bases. From germline, CDR1 is MGHRA and CDR2 YSYEKL. The CDR3 DNA is TGCGCCAGCAGCCAGGTGGCGGGCCGATCGGATTCACCCCTCCACTTT. Amino acids: CASSQVAGRSDSPLHF.

The rearrangement uses TRBV4-1 and TRBJ1-1; perhaps TRBD1 as D (5 bases). The CDR3 runs to 13 residues. CDR1 MGHRA and CDR2 YSYEKL come from the germline V gene. The V gene lost 4 bases and the J gene lost 6 bases, with 12 bases spanning the gap. CDR3 sequence (DNA): TGCGCCAGCAGCCGTGGGGGTCCGGCTGAAGCTTTCTTT. Translated, it gives CASSRGGPAEAFF.

This rearrangement joins TRBV5-1 to TRBJ1-1; the D is unclear. With 1 base removed from V and 3 bases from J, the gap between germline ends came to 13 bases. This CDR3 has 15 residues. CDR1 is SGHRS and CDR2 is YFSETQ in the germline V gene. The CDR3 protein is CASSLWTGEYTEAFF. In DNA form, the CDR3 reads TGCGCCAGCAGCTTGTGGACTGGCGAGTACACTGAAGCTTTCTTT.

The V and J genes are TRBV19 and TRBJ1-5; TRBD1 matches at 7 bases. Unmatched junction bases numbered 5, after V lost 6 bases and J lost 6 bases. CDR3 length equals 13 residues. Per germline, CDR1 LNHDA and CDR2 SQIVND (reference sequence). In nucleotides, the CDR3 is TGTGCCAGTAGCCCAGGGGGGCTTCAGCCCCAGCATTTT. Translated, it gives CASSPGGLQPQHF.

About this clone itself: A far bigger clonotype differs at one base, so this is likely a read error. This CDR3 is also generated by other DNA sequences in the sample. The V call is TRBV27, the J call TRBJ2-1; 12 nucleotides match TRBD2. The germline gives CDR1 MNHEY, CDR2 SMNVEV (reference sequence). V shed 5 bases, J shed 3 bases, and the junction held 2 bases outside the gene matches. The length of the CDR3 is 15 residues. CDR3 in DNA: TGTGCCAGCAGTATGACTAGCGGGAGCTACAATGAGCAGTTCTTC. Protein: CASSMTSGSYNEQFF.

CDR3 amino acids: CASSVVGTGAVGANVLTF. The CDR3 DNA sequence: TGTGCCAGCAGCGTAGTTGGGACAGGGGCGGTAGGGGCCAACGTCCTGACTTTC. The chain employs TRBV9 and TRBJ2-6, with 10 nucleotides matching TRBD1. Germline loops: CDR1 SGDLS, CDR2 YYNGEE. This CDR3 has 18 residues. J was trimmed by 4 bases and V by 0 bases; bases with no gene match: 7.